This T cell receptor beta chain is from a study of CD8+ T cells in alopecia areata. In its sample, this clone was seen once. Per the germline V gene, CDR1 is SGHDT and CDR2 is YYEEEE. The V gene lost 3 bases and the J gene lost 4 bases, with 13 bases spanning the gap. This CDR3 contains 14 residues. Treatment indicated: oral pan-JAK inhibitor, 5-10 mg twice daily. Starting from PBMCs, sorting isolated CD4+ and CD8+ T cells. Sequencing templates came from extracted RNA that was reverse transcribed into cDNA. Sequencing was performed with immunoSEQ multiplex PCR; in TCRdb, only in-frame clones are kept and a portion is missing. The repertoire includes 100,000 to 150,000 clones, roughly 57% of them detected once, and 4.5% to 6% sits in the top ten.

This chain joins TRBV5-6 and TRBJ1-1; the D gene is possibly TRBD1 (6 bases). This sequence originates from a human donor with alopecia areata. Sample: CD4+ T cells sorted from blood, taken at week 4, from a patient treated with tofacitinib. This CDR3 reads CASSSGAGVTEAFF. CDR3 in DNA: TGTGCCAGCAGCTCCGGGGCAGGGGTCACTGAAGCTTTCTTT.